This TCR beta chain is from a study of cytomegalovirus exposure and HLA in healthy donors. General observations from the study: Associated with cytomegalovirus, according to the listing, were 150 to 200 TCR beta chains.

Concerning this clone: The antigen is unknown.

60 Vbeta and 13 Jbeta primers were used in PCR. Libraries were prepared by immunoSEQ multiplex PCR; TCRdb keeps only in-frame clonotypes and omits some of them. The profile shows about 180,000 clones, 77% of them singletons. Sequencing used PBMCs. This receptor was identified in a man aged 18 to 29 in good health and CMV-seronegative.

The CDR3 DNA reads as TGTGCCAGCAGCCTGTCAGGGGCTGGTGAGCAGTTCTTC. It encodes CASSLSGAGEQFF. This chain connects TRBV9 to TRBJ2-1; tentatively, D is TRBD1 (6 bases). The CDR3 runs 13 residues. The V end was cut by 4 bases, the J end by 9 bases, with 14 bases between. The germline V gene encodes CDR1 SGDLS and CDR2 YYNGEE. The variable domain in full, with the rest retrieved from reference TRBV9 and TRBJ2-1, is DSGVTQTPKHLITATGQRVTLRCSPRSGDLSVYWYQQSLDQGLQFLIQYYNGEERAKGNILERFSAQQFPDLHSELNLSSLELGDSALYFCASSLSGAGEQFFGPGTRLTVL.